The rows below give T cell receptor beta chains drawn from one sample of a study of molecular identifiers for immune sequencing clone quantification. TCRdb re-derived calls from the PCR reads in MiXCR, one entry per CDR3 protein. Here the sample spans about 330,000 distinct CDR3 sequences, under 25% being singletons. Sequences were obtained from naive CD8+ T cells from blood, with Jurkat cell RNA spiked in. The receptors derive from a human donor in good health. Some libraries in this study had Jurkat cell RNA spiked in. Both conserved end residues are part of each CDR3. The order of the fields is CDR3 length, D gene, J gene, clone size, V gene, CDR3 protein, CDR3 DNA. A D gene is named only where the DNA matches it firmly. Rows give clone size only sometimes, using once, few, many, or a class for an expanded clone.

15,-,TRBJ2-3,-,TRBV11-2,CASSFGVVSTDTQYF,TGTGCCAGCAGCTTTGGAGTTGTTAGCACAGATACGCAGTATTTT
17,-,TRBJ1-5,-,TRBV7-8,CASSPSRGIYSNQPQHF,TGTGCCAGCAGCCCCTCCCGGGGGATTTATAGCAATCAGCCCCAGCATTTT
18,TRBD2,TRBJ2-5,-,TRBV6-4,CATSGILAGLSRRETQYF,TGTGCCACCTCTGGGATCCTAGCGGGACTTTCACGCCGGGAGACCCAGTACTTC
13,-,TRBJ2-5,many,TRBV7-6,CASSPRSQETQYF,TGTGCCAGCAGCCCGAGGTCCCAAGAGACCCAGTACTTC
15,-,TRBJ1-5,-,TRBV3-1,CASSPGPVRTPPPHF,TGTGCCAGCAGCCCGGGGCCCGTGCGCACTCCGCCCCCGCATTTT
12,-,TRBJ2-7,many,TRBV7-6,CASLGESHEQYF,TGTGCCAGCTTAGGGGAGAGTCACGAGCAGTACTTC
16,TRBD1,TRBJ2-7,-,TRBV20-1,CSARINPGQGTYEQYF,TGCAGTGCTAGAATCAACCCGGGACAGGGGACCTACGAGCAGTACTTC
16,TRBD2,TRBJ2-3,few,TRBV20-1,CSARDLTSGITDTQYF,TGCAGTGCTAGAGACCTGACTAGCGGGATCACAGATACGCAGTATTTT
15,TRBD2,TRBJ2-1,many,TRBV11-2,CASSPDHGGREEQFF,TGTGCCAGCAGCCCCGATCACGGCGGGAGGGAGGAGCAGTTCTTC
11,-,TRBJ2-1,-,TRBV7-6,CASSSSGMQFF,TGTGCCAGCAGTTCCTCGGGTATGCAGTTCTTC
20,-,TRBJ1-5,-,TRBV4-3,CASSQDLHGEQNYSNQPQHF,TGCGCCAGCAGCCAAGATCTACACGGTGAACAGAACTATAGCAATCAGCCCCAGCATTTT
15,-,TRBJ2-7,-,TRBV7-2,CASSIAPGKGYEQYF,TGTGCCAGCAGCATAGCTCCAGGGAAGGGCTACGAGCAGTACTTC
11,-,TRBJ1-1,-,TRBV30,CAWMSRTEAFF,TGTGCCTGGATGTCGAGAACTGAAGCTTTCTTT
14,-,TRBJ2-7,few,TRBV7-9,CASSPRDMSYEQYF,TGTGCCAGCAGCCCCCGGGACATGTCCTACGAGCAGTACTTC
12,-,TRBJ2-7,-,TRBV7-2,CASSQSSYAQYF,TGTGCCAGCAGCCAGAGCTCCTACGCGCAGTACTTC
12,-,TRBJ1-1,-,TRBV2,CASSEENTEAFF,TGTGCCAGCAGTGAAGAGAACACTGAAGCTTTCTTT
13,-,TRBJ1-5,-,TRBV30,CAWSTGGNQPQHF,TGTGCCTGGAGTACCGGGGGCAATCAGCCCCAGCATTTT
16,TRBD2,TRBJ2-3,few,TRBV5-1,CASAKSGGGATDTQYF,TGCGCCAGCGCTAAGTCTGGCGGGGGGGCCACAGATACGCAGTATTTT
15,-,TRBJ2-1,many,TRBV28,CASSSRVAEYNEQFF,TGTGCCAGCAGTTCCCGGGTAGCGGAGTACAATGAGCAGTTCTTC
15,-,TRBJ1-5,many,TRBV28,CASRRGVDSNQPQHF,TGTGCCAGCAGGAGGGGGGTCGATAGCAATCAGCCCCAGCATTTT
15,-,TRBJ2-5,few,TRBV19,CASSSLPGIQETQYF,TGTGCCAGTTCCAGCCTCCCGGGGATCCAAGAGACCCAGTACTTC
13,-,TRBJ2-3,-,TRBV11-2,CASSHFTTDTQYF,TGTGCCAGCAGCCACTTCACCACAGATACGCAGTATTTT
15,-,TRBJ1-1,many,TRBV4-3,CASSQDPGAPTEAFF,TGCGCCAGCAGCCAAGATCCGGGGGCGCCCACTGAAGCTTTCTTT
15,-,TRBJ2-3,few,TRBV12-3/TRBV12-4,CASRPGDSSTDTQYF,TGTGCCAGCAGGCCGGGGGACTCTAGCACAGATACGCAGTATTTT
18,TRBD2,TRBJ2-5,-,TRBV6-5,CASSYSSISGRLQEAQYF,TGTGCCAGCAGTTACTCGAGTATCAGCGGGAGGCTCCAAGAGGCCCAGTACTTC
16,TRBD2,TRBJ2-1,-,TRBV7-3,CASSLNAGGPGNEQFF,TGTGCCAGCAGCTTAAATGCGGGAGGGCCGGGGAATGAGCAGTTCTTC
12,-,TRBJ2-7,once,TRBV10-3,CAISVGSYAQYF,TGTGCCATCAGTGTCGGGTCCTACGCGCAGTACTTC
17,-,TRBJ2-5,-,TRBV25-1,CASSEYLLAAASETQYF,TGTGCCAGCAGTGAATATCTCTTGGCGGCAGCTTCCGAGACCCAGTACTTC
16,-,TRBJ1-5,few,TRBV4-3,CASSQDWQSGNQPQHF,TGCGCCAGCAGCCAAGACTGGCAGTCGGGCAATCAGCCCCAGCATTTT
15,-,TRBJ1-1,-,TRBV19,CASSPSTGMNTEAFF,TGTGCCAGTAGTCCCTCGACAGGCATGAACACTGAAGCTTTCTTT
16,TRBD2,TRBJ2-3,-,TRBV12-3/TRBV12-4,CASGGLGGGAADTQYF,TGTGCCAGCGGGGGGCTGGGCGGGGGGGCCGCAGATACGCAGTATTTT
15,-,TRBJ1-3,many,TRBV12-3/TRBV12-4,CASNGGRASGNTIYF,TGTGCCAGCAACGGTGGGCGAGCCTCTGGAAACACCATATATTTT
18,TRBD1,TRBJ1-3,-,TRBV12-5,CASGPNPGTASSGNTIYF,TGTGCTAGTGGCCCTAACCCTGGGACAGCCTCCTCTGGAAACACCATATATTTT
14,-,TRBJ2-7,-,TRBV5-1,CASSLPIALGAPSF,TGCGCCAGCAGCCTTCCCATCGCCCTCGGCGCGCCGTCCTTC
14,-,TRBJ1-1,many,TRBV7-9,CASSFLSGDAEAFF,TGTGCCAGCAGCTTTTTGTCAGGGGACGCTGAAGCTTTCTTT
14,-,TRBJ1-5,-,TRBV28,CASSAGGEYQPQHF,TGTGCCAGCAGTGCCGGGGGGGAGTATCAGCCCCAGCATTTT
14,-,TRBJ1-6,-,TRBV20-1,CRARERQGPLSLHF,TGCAGGGCTAGAGAAAGGCAGGGGCCCTTGTCCCTCCACTTT
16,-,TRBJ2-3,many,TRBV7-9,CASSLWAIPGTDTQYF,TGTGCCAGCAGCTTATGGGCCATCCCAGGCACAGATACGCAGTATTTT
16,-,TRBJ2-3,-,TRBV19,CASSIGRRASTDSQYF,TGTGCCAGTAGTATTGGACGGCGGGCTAGCACAGATTCGCAGTATTTT
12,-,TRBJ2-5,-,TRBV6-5,CVGSPPGETQYF,TGTGTCGGCAGCCCCCCCGGAGAGACCCAGTACTTC
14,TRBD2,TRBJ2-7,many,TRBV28,CASSFGLAGAEQYF,TGTGCCAGCAGTTTCGGCCTAGCGGGAGCCGAGCAGTACTTC
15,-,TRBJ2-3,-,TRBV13,CASSLVGESTDTQYF,TGTGCCAGCAGCTTAGTAGGGGAAAGCACAGATACGCAGTATTTT
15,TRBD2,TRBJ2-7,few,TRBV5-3,CASSLWGGTTYEQYF,TGTGCCAGCAGCTTGTGGGGGGGGACTACCTACGAGCAGTACTTC
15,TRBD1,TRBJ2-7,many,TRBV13,CASTLSSGGGYEQYF,TGTGCCAGCACCTTGTCTTCAGGGGGCGGCTACGAGCAGTACTTC
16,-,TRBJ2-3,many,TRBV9,CASSVEGRGRTDTQYF,TGTGCCAGCAGCGTAGAGGGCAGGGGAAGAACAGATACGCAGTATTTT
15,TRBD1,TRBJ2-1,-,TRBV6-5,CASSSGTGIYNEQFF,TGTGCCAGCAGTTCCGGGACAGGGATATACAATGAGCAGTTCTTC
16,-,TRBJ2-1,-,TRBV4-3,CASSQAGHMTYNKQFF,TGCGCCAGCAGCCAAGCGGGACACATGACCTACAATAAGCAGTTCTTC
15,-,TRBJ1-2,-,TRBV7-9,CASSLVTEATYGYTF,TGTGCCAGCAGCTTAGTGACCGAAGCCACCTATGGCTACACCTTC
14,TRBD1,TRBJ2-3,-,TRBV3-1,CASSPQGAADTQYF,TGTGCCAGCAGCCCCCAGGGGGCCGCAGATACGCAGTATTTT
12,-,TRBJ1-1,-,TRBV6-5,CASSYRGVEAFF,TGTGCCAGCAGTTACCGCGGGGTAGAAGCTTTCTTT
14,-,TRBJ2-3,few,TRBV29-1,CSVEETRSTDTQYF,TGCAGCGTCGAAGAGACTAGGTCCACAGATACGCAGTATTTT
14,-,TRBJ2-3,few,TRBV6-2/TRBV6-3,CASSYTRTTDTQYF,TGTGCCAGCAGTTACACGAGGACCACAGATACGCAGTATTTT